This T cell receptor (beta chain) appears in the sequencing data of a study of shared clonotypes between healthy human individuals. General study findings and limits: Clonotype sharing among donors likely depends on sequencing depth. Only blood samples were collected, and tissue repertoires likely differ.

Measured with immunoSEQ multiplex PCR; TCRdb has only the in-frame clones, and not every one. The sample includes about 1 million clones, about three quarters seen only once; the top ten take approximately 1.3%. As to this clone: What it recognizes is unknown.

All donors qualified as healthy HIV-negative adults and had experienced no recent acute infections or vaccinations. Germline V gene sequence: CDR1 ENHRY, CDR2 SYGVKD. The trim removed 0 bases at V and 7 bases at J, leaving 6 bases unmatched. The CDR3 runs to 15 residues. The genes are TRBV10-3 and TRBJ2-7; TRBD2 agrees at 10 bases. Material: memory CD4+ T cells sorted from blood. Documented subset: CD45RA-negative fraction. The TCR was taken from a man aged 18 to 29 in good health. CDR3 region: CAISESASGSFEQYF. In DNA form, the CDR3 reads TGTGCCATCAGTGAGTCCGCTAGCGGGAGTTTTGAGCAGTACTTC.